The 24 T cell receptor beta chains in this list originate from one sample, sequenced in a study of naive and memory T cell subsets. Two oligonucleotides, mixed equimolar, formed the beta constant-region primer covering TRBC1 and TRBC2. Four rounds of PCR amplified the ligated cDNA using nested alpha and beta constant-region primers plus SP2. TCRdb analysed the UMI-ligation and nested PCR reads with MiXCR anew, one entry per CDR3 protein. The table records about 23,000 distinct CDR3 sequences, more than 7% of them present only once. Specimen: central memory CD8+ T cells from blood. The receptor set was obtained from a human donor in good health.

This clonotype was counted many times. V is TRBV29-1 and J is TRBJ1-1; D unclear. Germline lookup yields CDR1 SQVTM and CDR2 ANQGSEA. V gave up 7 bases and J gave up 1 base, with 19 bases separating them. The CDR3 extends over 15 amino acids. The CDR3 DNA is TGCAGCGCTCGTGGTGGGGAGACTTCGAACACTGAAGCTTTCTTT. Translation: CSARGGETSNTEAFF.

This clonotype came up a few times. The V and J genes are TRBV7-9 and TRBJ1-5; D remains unclear. The germline V and J ends were trimmed by 3 bases and 5 bases, with 8 bases remaining between them. The CDR3 length is 13 residues. Germline V lookup: CDR1 SEHNR, CDR2 FQNEAQ (reference sequence). The CDR3 is CASSFEEYQPQHF. CDR3 nucleotide sequence: TGTGCCAGCAGCTTTGAGGAGTATCAGCCCCAGCATTTT.

This clonotype was recorded at least ten times. The chain joins TRBV2 to TRBJ1-1; no clear D gene. The V end was cut by 1 base, the J end by 0 bases, with 3 bases between. This CDR3 contains 13 residues. CDR1 and CDR2 from the germline V gene are SNHLY and FYNNEI. CDR3 DNA sequence: TGTGCCAGCAGTGAAGGGTTGAACACTGAAGCTTTCTTT. It specifies CASSEGLNTEAFF.

The chain uses TRBV6-5 and TRBJ2-7; the D is unclear. The germline CDR1 and CDR2 sequences are MNHEY and SVGAGI. Trimming took 6 bases from V and 3 from J, leaving 24 bases between them. CDR3 size: 17 residues. CDR3 coding DNA: TGTGCCAGCAGCTCGAACCTTAGATTAGACATGATCTACGAGCAGTACTTC. This encodes CASSSNLRLDMIYEQYF.

The chain links TRBV6-1 to TRBJ2-3; 7 bases are a match to TRBD1. Per the germline V gene, CDR1 is MNHNS and CDR2 is SASEGT. V trimming: 2 bases; J trimming: 6 bases; junction bases outside the gene matches: 11. This CDR3 is built from 16 residues. The CDR3 coding sequence is TGTGCCAGCAGTGAATCTGTTGAGGGGGCGTCGGATACGCAGTATTTT. It yields the protein CASSESVEGASDTQYF.

This clonotype was detected ten times or more. The chain has TRBV27 and TRBJ2-5, with 8 bases fitting TRBD1. The CDR3 totals 17 residues. CDR1 MNHEY and CDR2 SMNVEV come from the germline V gene (reference sequence). The J segment lost 4 bases and the V segment lost 0 bases, leaving 10 bases of the junction unmatched. The CDR3 is CASSLSAPTGGRETQYF. CDR3 DNA: TGTGCCAGCAGTTTATCAGCCCCAACAGGGGGGAGAGAGACCCAGTACTTC.

This clonotype was counted between two and nine times. This chain links TRBV19 with TRBJ2-1, with TRBD1 identical over 8 bases. V lost 1 base, J lost 9 bases, and 11 bases stayed unmatched. The CDR3 has 16 amino acids. Germline CDR1 reads LNHDA; CDR2 reads SQIVND (reference sequence). CDR3 amino acids: CASSIGLTGALGEQFF. As DNA, the CDR3 is TGTGCCAGTAGTATAGGCTTGACAGGGGCCCTCGGTGAGCAGTTCTTC.

A note on this clonotype: A much larger clone sits a single nucleotide away, making a read error possible. This chain links TRBV24-1 with TRBJ2-1; 7 bases map to TRBD1. V shed 1 base and J 7 bases; nucleotides not matched to a gene: 9. CDR1 KGHDR and CDR2 SFDVKD come from the germline V gene. This CDR3 has 16 amino acids. The CDR3 nucleotides are TGTGCCACCAGTGATTTTGCGACAGGGATATTGAATGAGCAGTTCTTC. Amino acids: CATSDFATGILNEQFF.

This rearrangement joins TRBV5-1 to TRBJ2-7; maybe TRBD2 (5 bases). The germline V gene encodes CDR1 SGHRS and CDR2 YFSETQ. The CDR3 totals 14 residues. The germline V and J ends were trimmed by 1 base and 9 bases, with 17 bases remaining between them. The chain's CDR3 is CASSLTGNLRGQYF. CDR3 DNA: TGCGCCAGCAGCTTGACGGGGAATTTACGTGGGCAGTACTTC.

This clonotype was counted ten times or more. V and J are TRBV6-2 or TRBV6-3 and TRBJ1-5; D perhaps matches TRBD1 (5 bases). Trimming stripped 6 bases from V and 9 bases from J, with 21 bases between. Germline lookup yields CDR1 MNHEY and CDR2 SVGEGT. This CDR3 has 15 residues. Here the CDR3 reads CASRKVARADSPQHF. CDR3 in DNA: TGTGCCAGCAGGAAAGTTGCCAGGGCGGATTCGCCCCAGCATTTT.

This clonotype was counted between two and nine times. The rearrangement links TRBV19 to TRBJ2-1, with 11 bases aligning to TRBD1. CDR1 is LNHDA, CDR2 SQIVND, per germline (reference sequence). The CDR3 extends over 14 amino acids. V shed 10 bases, J shed 7 bases, and the junction held 9 bases outside the gene matches. CDR3 sequence: CATEGGTGGNEQFF. The CDR3 region has the DNA TGTGCCACTGAGGGGGGGACAGGGGGGAATGAGCAGTTCTTC.

J is TRBJ2-1 and V is TRBV28; D is undetermined. Germline values: CDR1 MDHEN, CDR2 SYDVKM. The length of the CDR3 is 14 residues. V was clipped by 3 bases and J by 4 bases, with 10 bases between them. This CDR3 reads CASSFSGVYNEQFF. CDR3 nucleotides: TGTGCCAGCAGTTTTAGTGGCGTTTACAATGAGCAGTTCTTC.

This clonotype was detected ten times or more. J is TRBJ2-5 and V is TRBV28, with TRBD2 as a possible D gene (6 bases). The CDR3 is made up of 15 amino acids. The germline V gene encodes CDR1 MDHEN and CDR2 SYDVKM. Trimming stripped 7 bases from V and 5 bases from J, with 20 bases between. CDR3 in DNA: TGTGCCAGCACCGAAGGAGGGGAGGCAGTCGAGACCCAGTACTTC. This translates into CASTEGGEAVETQYF.

This clonotype was seen only a few times. The rearrangement joins TRBV30 to TRBJ2-1; D perhaps matches TRBD2 (6 bases). V dropped 2 bases and J dropped 2 bases, with 22 bases sitting between them. Germline V gene data show CDR1 as GTSNPN and CDR2 as SVGIG (reference sequence). The CDR3 has 18 residues. CDR3 nucleotide sequence: TGTGCCTGGAGTCCCCTCACCGTTGGCGGGAACCCCTACAATGAGCAGTTCTTC. As protein: CAWSPLTVGGNPYNEQFF.

The chain employs TRBV6-4 and TRBJ2-2, with D maybe TRBD2 (6 bases). The germline V gene encodes CDR1 MRHNA and CDR2 SNTAGT. The CDR3 loop spans 13 amino acids. Trimming left V 3 bases short and J 5 bases short, with 7 bases between. CDR3 nucleotides: TGTGCCAGCAGTGAAGGAGGGACCGGGGAGCTGTTTTTT. This translates into CASSEGGTGELFF.

This clonotype came up a few times. V and J are TRBV6-5 and TRBJ2-3; possibly TRBD2 for D (6 bases). V was trimmed by 0 bases and J by 1 base, leaving 11 bases between them. This CDR3 has 16 residues. Germline CDR1 MNHEY, CDR2 SVGAGI. The CDR3 protein is CASSYSHERGTDTQYF. The CDR3 bases are TGTGCCAGCAGTTACTCACACGAGCGGGGCACAGATACGCAGTATTTT.

Only a few counts were recorded for this clonotype. This rearrangement joins TRBV4-3 to TRBJ2-2, with 12 bases identical to TRBD2. With V trimmed by 0 bases and J by 6 bases, 11 bases remained unmatched. This CDR3 comprises 19 residues. The germline gives CDR1 LGHNA, CDR2 YSLEER. CDR3 residues: CASSQDSGLAGRGSGELFF. In DNA, the CDR3 is TGCGCCAGCAGCCAAGACTCGGGACTAGCGGGCAGAGGGTCCGGGGAGCTGTTTTTT.

CDR3: CASTFPGTDMTGELFF. The CDR3 DNA reads as TGTGCCAGCACCTTCCCCGGGACAGATATGACCGGGGAGCTGTTTTTT. This chain connects TRBV2 to TRBJ2-2, with TRBD1 identical over 7 bases. With V trimmed by 7 bases and J by 5 bases, 13 bases remained unmatched. The CDR3 totals 16 residues. CDR1 and CDR2 from the germline V gene are SNHLY and FYNNEI.

This clonotype has a handful of counts. The genes are TRBV20-1 and TRBJ2-1; D may correspond to TRBD1 or TRBD2 (6 bases each). CDR1 is DFQATT, CDR2 SNEGSKA, per germline (reference sequence). Trimming stripped 0 bases from V and 3 bases from J, with 12 bases between. This CDR3 has 15 residues. The CDR3 spells CSARDLGGDYNEQFF. The CDR3 coding sequence is TGCAGTGCTAGAGATCTCGGGGGCGACTACAATGAGCAGTTCTTC.

This clonotype was seen more than once but under ten times. The chain joins TRBV6-2 or TRBV6-3 to TRBJ2-2; 8 nucleotides align to TRBD1. The V and J ends lost 7 bases and 5 bases, in that order; junction bases with no gene match: 15. From germline, CDR1 is MNHEY and CDR2 SVGEGT. The length of the CDR3 is 17 residues. CDR3 region: CASNNEGEDRVTGELFF. The CDR3, as DNA: TGTGCCAGCAATAACGAAGGGGAGGACAGGGTTACCGGGGAGCTGTTTTTT.

This clonotype showed up just a few times. This chain connects TRBV5-1 to TRBJ1-2; no clear D. Trimming left V 0 bases short and J 6 bases short, with 12 bases between. In germline, CDR1 is SGHRS, CDR2 YFSETQ. The CDR3 is 14 amino acids. The CDR3: CASSLENSLNGYTF. The CDR3 DNA reads TGCGCCAGCAGCTTGGAGAACAGCTTAAATGGCTACACCTTC.

This clonotype was found many times. V and J are TRBV27 and TRBJ2-6; D is unclear. The germline V gene has CDR1 MNHEY and CDR2 SMNVEV (reference sequence). This CDR3 spans 13 amino acids. The V end was cut by 8 bases, the J end by 0 bases, with 5 bases between. The CDR3 is CASSYSGANVLTF. The CDR3 region has the DNA TGTGCCAGCTCGTACTCTGGGGCCAACGTCCTGACTTTC.

This clonotype is classed as medium-sized. The V and J genes are TRBV11-2 and TRBJ2-7; D is undetermined. Trimming cost V 1 base and J 2 bases, with 9 bases left between them. This CDR3 comprises 14 residues. Germline CDR1 reads SGHAT; CDR2 reads FQNNGV. CDR3 coding DNA: TGTGCCAGCAGCTTAGGCAGCGAAGCCTACGAGCAGTACTTC. Protein product: CASSLGSEAYEQYF.

The chain combines TRBV18 with TRBJ2-1, with 13 nucleotides matching TRBD2. With 1 base clipped from V and 9 bases from J, the junction kept 3 bases outside the gene matches. This CDR3 spans 15 amino acids. CDR1 and CDR2 from the germline V gene are KGHSH and LQKENI. This CDR3 is CASSPLGLAGAEQFF. Written as DNA, the CDR3 is TGTGCCAGCTCACCACTTGGACTAGCGGGAGCTGAGCAGTTCTTC.